Included here is one TCR beta chain sequence, with context. The data were produced by immunoSEQ multiplex PCR, yet TCRdb's version contains in-frame clones alone and is incomplete. The sample has fewer than 200,000 clones; about three quarters are singletons. The data were obtained in a study of blood T cell repertoires in COVID-19. This CDR3 contains 16 residues. The V gene end was trimmed by 3 bases and the J gene end by 6 bases; junction bases not matched to a gene: 11. CDR1 and CDR2 from the germline V gene are LGHNA and YSLEER. Material for sequencing was peripheral blood. This receptor was obtained from a woman between 50 and 59 years old with active or convalescent COVID-19. The chain carries TRBV4-3 and TRBJ2-3; 8 nucleotides agree with TRBD2. The CDR3 loop is CASSQAGSGGGDTQYF. The DNA of the CDR3 is TGCGCCAGCAGCCAGGCCGGCAGCGGGGGTGGGGATACGCAGTATTTT.